This passage covers 16 T cell receptor beta chains from one sample sequenced in a study of cytomegalovirus exposure and HLA in healthy donors. In the PCR, 60 Vbeta and 13 Jbeta primers were used. Profiling relied on immunoSEQ multiplex PCR, and the TCRdb table lists in-frame clones only, not all of them. The sample has about 130,000 clones, over 60% seen once. The sequenced sample consisted of PBMCs. These receptors all stem from a man aged 35 to 55 in good health and CMV-seronegative.

In this sample, this clone turned up once. The genes are TRBV30 and TRBJ1-1; D is possibly TRBD1 (6 bases). Trimming removed 0 bases from V and 4 bases from J, with 15 bases in between. The CDR3 runs 15 residues. The germline V gene has CDR1 GTSNPN and CDR2 SVGIG (reference sequence). This chain's CDR3 is CAWSVGGGFSTEAFF. The CDR3 nucleotides are TGTGCCTGGAGTGTAGGGGGGGGCTTTTCCACTGAAGCTTTCTTT.

This CDR3 is CASSKTVGHYGYTF. The DNA for the CDR3 is TGTGCCAGCAGCAAGACAGTTGGACACTATGGCTACACCTTC. The genes are TRBV7-9 and TRBJ1-2, with a weak D call TRBD1 (5 bases). CDR1 and CDR2 (germline): SEHNR, FQNEAQ (reference sequence). The CDR3 sequence is 14 residues long. Trimming pared 5 bases from V and 3 bases from J, leaving 13 bases between. The variable domain in full, with the rest retrieved from reference TRBV7-9 and TRBJ1-2, is DTGVSQNPRHKITKRGQNVTFRCDPISEHNRLYWYRQTLGQGPEFLTYFQNEAQLEKSRLLSDRFSAERPKGSFSTLEIQRTEQGDSAMYLCASSKTVGHYGYTFGSGTRLTVV.

This rearrangement joins TRBV30 to TRBJ1-3; D gene uncertain. V dropped 4 bases and J dropped 0 bases, with 13 bases sitting between them. This CDR3 region has 15 residues. Germline-derived CDR1 and CDR2 are GTSNPN and SVGIG (reference sequence). CDR3 DNA sequence: TGTGCCTGGACTGGGGAGACGAACTCTGGAAACACCATATATTTT. This codes for CAWTGETNSGNTIYF.

The rearrangement joins TRBV7-2 to TRBJ2-3, with D perhaps TRBD1 (6 bases). Between the trimmed V and J ends, which lost 1 base and 3 bases, there was a span of 14 bases. CDR1 SGHTA and CDR2 FQGNSA come from the germline V gene. The CDR3 has 16 amino acids. The CDR3 DNA reads as TGTGCCAGCAGCTTAGAAGGGGACATCGCGACAGATACGCAGTATTTT. It translates to CASSLEGDIATDTQYF.

V usage is TRBV6-6 and J usage is TRBJ1-4; tentatively, D is TRBD1 (5 bases). The germline V gene has CDR1 MNHNY and CDR2 SVGAGI (reference sequence). V dropped 1 base and J dropped 8 bases, with 11 bases sitting between them. This CDR3 has 14 residues. The CDR3 DNA reads as TGTGCCAGCAGTTACTTCGGGACTCAGGAAAAACTGTTTTTT. It translates to CASSYFGTQEKLFF.

The chain couples TRBV19 to TRBJ1-4; possible D gene TRBD1, 6 bases. The germline V gene has CDR1 LNHDA and CDR2 SQIVND (reference sequence). Trimming left V 6 bases short and J 8 bases short, with 16 bases between. The CDR3 contains 14 residues. CDR3 amino acids: CASSPGRGGEKLFF. The CDR3 nucleotides are TGTGCCAGTAGCCCCGGAAGGGGGGGGGAAAAACTGTTTTTT.

The V call is TRBV9, the J call TRBJ1-2, with D possibly TRBD1 on 6 matching bases. The CDR3 has 13 residues. From germline, CDR1 is SGDLS and CDR2 YYNGEE. Trimming left V 3 bases short and J 4 bases short, with 10 bases between. The CDR3 DNA reads as TGTGCCAGCAGCGACCAGGGGTTCTATGGCTACACCTTC. Residues: CASSDQGFYGYTF.

The V and J genes are TRBV6-5 and TRBJ2-7, with 8 bases identical to TRBD1. The V gene end was trimmed by 6 bases and the J gene end by 11 bases; junction bases not matched to a gene: 9. Per germline, CDR1 MNHEY and CDR2 SVGAGI. The CDR3 covers 12 residues. In nucleotides, the CDR3 is TGTGCCAGCAGACGCGACAGGGGCCTGGAGTACTTC. Its translation is CASRRDRGLEYF.

The chain is built from TRBV4-1 and TRBJ1-1; D gene unclear. Germline V gene data show CDR1 as MGHRA and CDR2 as YSYEKL. With 1 base removed from V and 8 bases from J, the gap between germline ends came to 14 bases. The CDR3 has 14 amino acids. CDR3 amino acids: CASSQGRVLREAFF. As DNA, the CDR3 is TGCGCCAGCAGCCAAGGACGGGTTCTTAGGGAAGCTTTCTTT.

The chain combines TRBV30 with TRBJ2-2; possible D gene TRBD1, 6 bases. This CDR3 spans 14 amino acids. Germline V gene data show CDR1 as GTSNPN and CDR2 as SVGIG (reference sequence). Trimming left V 7 bases short and J 0 bases short, with 12 bases between. As DNA, the CDR3 is TGTGCCTCCACGGGACACACGAACACCGGGGAGCTGTTTTTT. This gives the protein CASTGHTNTGELFF. The whole variable domain, remainder taken from reference TRBV30 and TRBJ2-2, is SQTIHQWPATLVQPVGSPLSLECTVEGTSNPNLYWYRQAAGRGLQLLFYSVGIGQISSEVPQNLSASRPQDRQFILSSKKLLLSDSGFYLCASTGHTNTGELFFGEGSRLTVL.

The V gene is TRBV11-3, the J gene TRBJ2-1; 10 bases agree with TRBD2. Germline lookup yields CDR1 SGHNT and CDR2 YENEEA. This CDR3 spans 15 amino acids. The J segment lost 8 bases and the V segment lost 1 base, leaving 5 bases of the junction unmatched. The CDR3 loop reads CASSLVLAGDDEQFF. The CDR3 DNA sequence: TGTGCCAGCAGCTTAGTCCTAGCGGGGGACGATGAGCAGTTCTTC.

The table lists this clone with a few counts. The chain recombines TRBV6-4 with TRBJ1-4, with D perhaps TRBD1 (6 bases). Germline assignment: CDR1 MRHNA and CDR2 SNTAGT. The CDR3 length is 17 residues. The V and J ends lost 6 bases and 4 bases respectively, with 21 bases between them. CDR3: CASSDSHPGTSNEKLFF. The CDR3 DNA follows: TGTGCCAGCAGCGATTCCCACCCCGGGACAAGTAATGAAAAACTGTTTTTT.

The chain uses TRBV30 and TRBJ1-3; D ambiguous. CDR1 GTSNPN and CDR2 SVGIG come from the germline V gene (reference sequence). V lost 0 bases to trimming and J lost 1 base, with 4 bases between them. This CDR3 spans 13 amino acids. CDR3 bases: TGTGCCTGGAGTGTCGGTTCTGGAAACACCATATATTTT. Its translation: CAWSVGSGNTIYF.

The CDR3 region has the DNA TGTGCCAGCAGCCCTGGGACAGGGGAGACCCAGTACTTC. Its translation: CASSPGTGETQYF. This chain connects TRBV7-2 to TRBJ2-5; the match to TRBD1 covers 9 bases. V was clipped by 5 bases and J by 5 bases; unmatched bases: 3. Germline CDR1 and CDR2: SGHTA and FQGNSA. The CDR3 length is 13 residues.

The genes are TRBV9 and TRBJ2-1; 7 bases align to TRBD2. The CDR3 consists of 13 residues. Germline CDR1 reads SGDLS; CDR2 reads YYNGEE. The V and J ends lost 4 bases and 8 bases, in that order; junction bases with no gene match: 6. CDR3 residues: CASSTRERHEQFF. CDR3 nucleotide sequence: TGTGCCAGCAGCACGCGGGAGAGGCATGAGCAGTTCTTC.

CDR3 in DNA: TGTGCCAGCAGGGGTCATGAGGGCACTGAAGCTTTCTTT. This gives the protein CASRGHEGTEAFF. V and J are TRBV2 and TRBJ1-1; D gene ambiguous. The V gene's germline CDR1 is SNHLY and CDR2 FYNNEI. V was pared by 6 bases and J by 4 bases, with 12 bases between. The CDR3 has 13 residues.